These T cell receptor beta chains were read from a single sample in a study of blood T cell repertoires in COVID-19. The assay was immunoSEQ multiplex PCR, and TCRdb's table has in-frame clones only and misses some. The sample holds roughly 180,000 clones, roughly 94% seen once. Specimen: peripheral blood. The receptors derive from a man aged 30-40 years with COVID-19, enrolled during active disease. CDR3s include the opening cysteine and the closing phenylalanine or tryptophan. D genes are given only for firm matches. Size tells how often a clone was seen (once, few, many) or the class of an expanded clone, and some rows leave it out.

v_call,clone_size,j_call,d_call,cdr3_nt,cdr3_aa
TRBV5-1,NA,TRBJ2-1,TRBD1,TGCGCCAGCAGCTCCGCGACCGGGACAGGGGGCAATGAGCAGTTCTTC,CASSSATGTGGNEQFF
TRBV7-9,few,TRBJ2-7,TRBD1,TGTGCCAGCAGCTTGACAGGGTTCTGGGAGCAGTACTTC,CASSLTGFWEQYF
TRBV7-3,NA,TRBJ2-2,NA,TGTGCCAGCAGCCCTAGACAGAAGAACACCGGGGAGCTGTTTTTT,CASSPRQKNTGELFF
TRBV28,NA,TRBJ1-2,NA,TGTGCCAGCAGTTCCTCAGGGGACTATGGCTACACCTTC,CASSSSGDYGYTF
TRBV30,NA,TRBJ1-5,NA,TGTGCCTGGAGTGTTCAGGGACAGCCCCAGCATTTT,CAWSVQGQPQHF
TRBV11-2,NA,TRBJ2-3,TRBD2,TGTGCCAGCAGCTTAGGCTCCACTAGCGGGGGGGATACGCAGTATTTT,CASSLGSTSGGDTQYF
TRBV10-3,NA,TRBJ1-2,TRBD1,TGTGCCATCAGTGAGAATCCGGGACAGGGGGCCCAAGCTAACTATGGCTACACCTTC,CAISENPGQGAQANYGYTF
TRBV7-3,NA,TRBJ1-1,NA,TGTGCCAGCAGCTCACAGGAGAACACTGAAGCTTTCTTT,CASSSQENTEAFF
TRBV28,once,TRBJ2-1,TRBD2,TGTGCCAGCAGTTTAACTAGCGGGGGGGTGTTCTCCTACAATGAGCAGTTCTTC,CASSLTSGGVFSYNEQFF
TRBV6-5,NA,TRBJ1-6,NA,TGTGCCAGCAAGTTCAGGGGTCGTGCTTCACCCCTCCACTTT,CASKFRGRASPLHF
TRBV24-1,NA,TRBJ2-2,NA,TGTGCCACCAGTGATACAGGAGGGGACACCGGGGAGCTGTTTTTT,CATSDTGGDTGELFF
TRBV5-1,NA,TRBJ2-7,NA,TGCGCCAGCAGCTTGGAGGGCACCGAGGGGGATAACGAGCAGTACTTC,CASSLEGTEGDNEQYF
TRBV11-2,NA,TRBJ1-3,NA,TGTGCCAGCAGACCACAGGGAATCTCTGGAAACACCATATATTTT,CASRPQGISGNTIYF
TRBV3-1/TRBV3-2,NA,TRBJ1-2,TRBD1,TGTGCCAGCAGCCCCAGCTCAGGGGGGATAAAAGCTAACTATGGCTACACCTTC,CASSPSSGGIKANYGYTF
TRBV7-2,NA,TRBJ1-1,TRBD1,TGTGCCAGCACTAGAGACAGGGTCCCTGAAGCTTTCTTT,CASTRDRVPEAFF
TRBV10-2,NA,TRBJ1-2,TRBD1,TGCGCCAGCAAGATTACAGGGGGTGGCTACACCTTC,CASKITGGGYTF
TRBV5-1,NA,TRBJ1-2,TRBD1,TGCGCCAGCAGCTCCGGGACAGGGGATTTTAACTATGGCTACACCTTC,CASSSGTGDFNYGYTF
TRBV6-5,few,TRBJ1-2,TRBD1,TGTGCCAGCAGTCGGACAGGGAACTATGGCTACACCTTC,CASSRTGNYGYTF
TRBV12-3/TRBV12-4,NA,TRBJ2-5,NA,TGTGCCAGCAGCAGACAGGCCCCGGAGACCCAGTACTTC,CASSRQAPETQYF
TRBV11-2,NA,TRBJ2-5,NA,TGTGCCAGCAGCACTCAAGAGACCCAGTACTTC,CASSTQETQYF
TRBV27,NA,TRBJ2-1,TRBD2,TGTGCCAGCAGAACTAGCGTTAGCAATGAGCAGTTCTTC,CASRTSVSNEQFF
TRBV5-4,NA,TRBJ2-7,TRBD2,TGTGCCAGCAGCTTGCAGGAGTGGGGGGGCTCCTACGAGCAGTACTTC,CASSLQEWGGSYEQYF
TRBV7-2,NA,TRBJ2-1,TRBD2,TGTGCCAGCAGCGCGACTAGCGGGGGGGCGAGTGAGCAGTTCTTC,CASSATSGGASEQFF
TRBV5-5,NA,TRBJ1-2,TRBD1,TGTGCCAGCAGCTCCCGGGACAGGGATAACTATGGCTACACCTTC,CASSSRDRDNYGYTF
TRBV7-3,NA,TRBJ2-5,TRBD2,TGTGCCAGCAGCCCCTCTAGCGGAGAGACCCAGTACTTC,CASSPSSGETQYF
TRBV11-3,once,TRBJ2-2,TRBD2,TGTGCCAGCAGCTTCGGGACTAGCGGGGGGGGGACCGGGGAGCTGTTTTTT,CASSFGTSGGGTGELFF
TRBV4-1,NA,TRBJ1-4,TRBD1,TGCGCCAGCAGCCCCTTCACGGACAGGGTTGAAAAACTGTTTTTT,CASSPFTDRVEKLFF
TRBV7-9,NA,TRBJ2-7,TRBD1,TGTGCCAGCAGCCCGGCCCCACCCGGGACAGGGGGTTCCTACGAGCAGTACTTC,CASSPAPPGTGGSYEQYF
TRBV24-1,NA,TRBJ1-2,NA,TGTGCCACCAGTGAACTCCGACAGGACCATAACTATGGCTACACCTTC,CATSELRQDHNYGYTF